Listed below are T cell receptor beta chains from one sample, sequenced in a study of OX40 agonist ivuxolimab in advanced cancers. Sequenced by immunoSEQ multiplex PCR; TCRdb stores in-frame clones only, minus some. Counted here are roughly 91,000 clones, about 87% occurring once; the ten biggest clones make up 0.79%. Source: CD4+ or CD8+ T cells sorted from blood, taken in a trial of the OX40 agonist ivuxolimab. These receptor sequences come from an adult with an advanced solid tumor such as melanoma, head and neck, liver or kidney cancer. Each CDR3 is given with its conserved first and last residue. The order of the fields is J gene, D gene, CDR3 length, V gene, clone size, CDR3 DNA, CDR3 protein. The D gene is left open where the match is weak. Size tells how often a clone was seen (once, few, many) or the class of an expanded clone, and some rows leave it out.

TRBJ2-4,NA,17,TRBV7-2,NA,TGTGCCAGCAGCTTCAGGGGACTTAATCTAGCCAAAAACATTCAGTACTTC,CASSFRGLNLAKNIQYF
TRBJ1-2,TRBD1,14,TRBV7-2,NA,TGTGCCAGCAGCCTCACCGGACAGGGTGATGGCTACACCTTC,CASSLTGQGDGYTF
TRBJ1-5,TRBD1,13,TRBV19,NA,TGTGCCAGTGCCGGACAGGGGAATCAGCCCCAGCATTTT,CASAGQGNQPQHF
TRBJ2-5,TRBD2,13,TRBV2,NA,TGTGCCAGCAAGCGGGGGCTAGGAGAGACCCAGTACTTC,CASKRGLGETQYF
TRBJ2-1,TRBD2,15,TRBV7-2,NA,TGTGCCAGCAGCCCCCAGACTAGCGGGGTCTCTGAGCAGTTCTTC,CASSPQTSGVSEQFF
TRBJ2-7,NA,12,TRBV28,once,TGTGCCAGCAGAACAGGGCTGAGAGAGCAGTACTTC,CASRTGLREQYF
TRBJ2-7,TRBD1,14,TRBV30,NA,TGTGCCTGGGAAATCCGGACAGGGGCCTACGAGCAGTACTTC,CAWEIRTGAYEQYF
TRBJ1-2,TRBD1,17,TRBV7-2,NA,TGTGCCAGCAGCAATAGGGCCGGGACAGGGGGCGGCTATGGCTACACCTTC,CASSNRAGTGGGYGYTF
TRBJ2-5,NA,14,TRBV28,NA,TGTGCCAGCAGCTCAAGGACAGTACAAGAGACCCAGTACTTC,CASSSRTVQETQYF
TRBJ2-2,NA,16,TRBV7-3,NA,TGTGCCAGCAGCTTAAGGGGCGGGGCGAACACCGGGGAGCTGTTTTTT,CASSLRGGANTGELFF
TRBJ1-5,NA,14,TRBV6-6,NA,TGTGCCAGCAGTTACTCACAGAGCAATCAGCCCCAGCATTTT,CASSYSQSNQPQHF
TRBJ2-7,TRBD1,16,TRBV7-9,once,TGTGCCAGCAGCTTCTCTCCGGGACAGGGTCGGCGGGAGCAGTACTTC,CASSFSPGQGRREQYF
TRBJ2-7,NA,11,TRBV28,NA,TGTGCCAGTAAGTCGTGGGGCGAGCAGTACTTC,CASKSWGEQYF
TRBJ2-7,NA,11,TRBV30,NA,TGTGCCTGGAGTGTAGGATACGAGCAGTACTTC,CAWSVGYEQYF
TRBJ1-2,NA,14,TRBV5-5,NA,TGTGCCAGCAGCTGGTACAGGGATGGGGTGGGCTACACCTTC,CASSWYRDGVGYTF
TRBJ1-2,TRBD1,13,TRBV2,NA,TGTGCCAGCAGCGCAGAGACAGGGGTTGGCTACACCTTC,CASSAETGVGYTF